The 5 T cell receptor beta chains in this list originate from one sample, sequenced in a study of blood T cell repertoires in COVID-19. Method: immunoSEQ multiplex PCR; TCRdb's copy keeps in-frame clones and lacks some. The sample contains 110,000 or so clones, 70% to 90% of which appear only once. Material for sequencing was peripheral blood. These receptors came from a man aged 40-49 years with acute or convalescent COVID-19.

The chain employs TRBV7-2 and TRBJ2-3; D call uncertain. Trimming pared 2 bases from V and 5 bases from J, leaving 11 bases between. CDR3 length: 14 amino acids. Germline loops: CDR1 SGHTA, CDR2 FQGNSA. The CDR3 DNA sequence: TGTGCCAGCAGCTTACAAGTATCAGGAGATACGCAGTATTTT. Protein: CASSLQVSGDTQYF.

V is TRBV5-1 and J is TRBJ2-3, with D possibly matching TRBD2 (6 bases). The CDR3 consists of 16 residues. Germline CDR1 and CDR2: SGHRS and YFSETQ. V gave up 1 base and J gave up 1 base, with 13 bases separating them. As DNA, the CDR3 is TGCGCCAGCAGCTTGCCGGAGGGGATTGGCACAGATACGCAGTATTTT. Translated, it gives CASSLPEGIGTDTQYF.

The chain recombines TRBV25-1 with TRBJ1-3; D is ambiguous. The CDR3 contains 13 residues. The germline V and J ends were trimmed by 7 bases and 0 bases, with 7 bases remaining between them. Germline lookup yields CDR1 MGHDK and CDR2 SYGVNS. The DNA for the CDR3 is TGTGCCAGCAAAGAGTTCTCTGGAAACACCATATATTTT. Protein sequence: CASKEFSGNTIYF. Filled out from reference TRBV25-1 and TRBJ1-3, the complete variable domain reads EADIYQTPRYLVIGTGKKITLECSQTMGHDKMYWYQQDPGMELHLIHYSYGVNSTEKGDLSSESTVSRIRTEHFPLTLESARPSHTSQYLCASKEFSGNTIYFGEGSWLTVV.

This clone was detected once. The chain combines TRBV24-1 with TRBJ2-3; maybe TRBD1 (5 bases). V lost 0 bases and J lost 3, with 9 bases in between. This CDR3 contains 15 residues. The germline V gene encodes CDR1 KGHDR and CDR2 SFDVKD. The CDR3, as DNA: TGTGCCACCAGTGATTTGCTCCCAGGGACAGATACGCAGTATTTT. It specifies CATSDLLPGTDTQYF.

The rearrangement uses TRBV7-8 and TRBJ2-7, with a weak D call TRBD1 (6 bases). This CDR3 contains 14 residues. Germline V CDR1 and CDR2: SGHVS, FQNEAQ. Trimming removed 7 bases from V and 0 bases from J, with 13 bases in between. The CDR3 nucleotides are TGTGCCAGCACCCCAGACAGGATCTCCTACGAGCAGTACTTC. Translating gives CASTPDRISYEQYF. The full variable domain, in which reference TRBV7-8 and TRBJ2-7 provide the parts outside the CDR3, is GAGVSQSPRYKVAKRGQDVALRCDPISGHVSLFWYQQALGQGPEFLTYFQNEAQLDKSGLPSDRFFAERPEGSVSTLKIQRTQQEDSAVYLCASTPDRISYEQYFGPGTRLTVT.